Presented here are 11 T cell receptor beta chains from one specimen sequenced in a study of cytotoxic CD8 clonotypes in ibrutinib-treated CLL. The method was immunoSEQ multiplex PCR; TCRdb's version includes in-frame clones alone and lacks a portion of them. The sample lists 70,000 to 85,000 clones; about 84% were seen once. The input for sequencing was PBMCs, taken at disease progression, from a patient treated with ibrutinib. These receptors came from a human donor with chronic lymphocytic leukemia.

The chain uses TRBV29-1 and TRBJ2-4; 7 nucleotides match TRBD1. This CDR3 has 13 amino acids. The V gene end was trimmed by 6 bases and the J gene end by 4 bases; junction bases not matched to a gene: 6. Germline V CDR1 and CDR2: SQVTM, ANQGSEA. CDR3 nucleotides: TGCAGCGTCTCTCCGGGACAGAAAAACATTCAGTACTTC. Residues: CSVSPGQKNIQYF.

CDR3 sequence (DNA): TGTGCCAGCAGCTTACTGGGGATGGTCGCTGAAGCTTTCTTT. Translation gives CASSLLGMVAEAFF. The chain has TRBV5-6 and TRBJ1-1; D unclear. This CDR3 has 14 amino acids. Germline V gene lookup returns CDR1 SGHDT and CDR2 YYEEEE. With 2 bases removed from V and 6 bases from J, the gap between germline ends came to 14 bases.

The rearrangement links TRBV2 to TRBJ1-1, with no clear D. The V gene lost 9 bases and the J gene lost 0 bases, with 8 bases spanning the gap. This CDR3 region has 12 residues. CDR1 and CDR2 from the germline V gene are SNHLY and FYNNEI. Here the CDR3 DNA reads TGTGCCAGTCGGAAATTGAACACTGAAGCTTTCTTT. This gives the protein CASRKLNTEAFF.

The chain recombines TRBV7-8 with TRBJ2-1, with D unclear. This CDR3 has 14 amino acids. The V end lost 5 bases, the J end lost 13 bases, and 21 bases lay between the germline ends. The germline gives CDR1 SGHVS, CDR2 FQNEAQ. CDR3 protein: CASSQTVLVYGQFF. The CDR3 DNA sequence: TGTGCCAGCAGCCAGACGGTCCTAGTATACGGCCAGTTCTTC.

The gene calls are TRBV19 and TRBJ2-2, with a possible D match to TRBD1 (6 bases). V was trimmed by 11 bases and J by 4 bases, leaving 17 bases between them. The germline gives CDR1 LNHDA, CDR2 SQIVND (reference sequence). This CDR3 comprises 14 residues. The CDR3 DNA follows: TGTGCCTCAATCCCGGGACACCTCACCGGGGAGCTGTTTTTT. Amino acids: CASIPGHLTGELFF.

The chain is built from TRBV13 and TRBJ2-3; D perhaps matches TRBD1 (6 bases). With 3 bases removed from V and 6 bases from J, the gap between germline ends came to 7 bases. The CDR3 has 12 residues. Germline V lookup: CDR1 PRHDT, CDR2 FYEKMQ (reference sequence). The CDR3 bases are TGTGCCAGCAGCTTCACAGGGGATACGCAGTATTTT. Translation gives CASSFTGDTQYF.

The chain joins TRBV5-1 to TRBJ2-5; D is uncertain. CDR1 is SGHRS and CDR2 is YFSETQ in the germline V gene. The V end was cut by 0 bases, the J end by 3 bases, with 3 bases between. The CDR3 totals 12 residues. This CDR3 is CASSLEKETQYF. The CDR3 nucleotides read TGCGCCAGCAGCTTGGAAAAAGAGACCCAGTACTTC.

This clone appeared once. This chain links TRBV5-6 with TRBJ2-7, with unresolved D. Trimming took off 3 bases at V and 3 bases at J, with 13 bases between the two ends. The CDR3 runs 14 residues. CDR1 and CDR2 (germline): SGHDT, YYEEEE. The DNA for the CDR3 is TGTGCCAGCAGCTCCACTCGGATGGGCTACGAGCAGTACTTC. This translates into CASSSTRMGYEQYF. The variable domain in full, completed from reference TRBV5-6 and TRBJ2-7, reads DAGVTQSPTHLIKTRGQQVTLRCSPKSGHDTVSWYQQALGQGPQFIFQYYEEEERQRGNFPDRFSGHQFPNYSSELNVNALLLGDSALYLCASSSTRMGYEQYFGPGTRLTVT.

This chain connects TRBV2 to TRBJ2-3; 7 positions agree with TRBD2. CDR1 is SNHLY and CDR2 is FYNNEI in the germline V gene. The CDR3 contains 15 residues. Unmatched junction bases numbered 7, after V lost 3 bases and J lost 4 bases. CDR3 DNA: TGTGCCAGCAGTGAGCCGGGGGGAGGCCCAGATACGCAGTATTTT. It specifies CASSEPGGGPDTQYF.

This clone was counted once. The chain links TRBV11-2 to TRBJ2-1; 9 bases align to TRBD1. J gave up 8 bases and V 4 bases, and 12 bases lay outside the gene matches. The length of the CDR3 is 16 residues. Germline CDR1 is SGHAT and CDR2 is FQNNGV. Written as DNA, the CDR3 is TGTGCCAGCAGCTCCTACAGGGGGCTATTTATCCATGAGCAGTTCTTC. Translation gives CASSSYRGLFIHEQFF.

A few counts support this clone. This chain uses TRBV28 with TRBJ1-2, with unresolved D. Germline CDR1 and CDR2: MDHEN and SYDVKM. This CDR3 has 12 residues. V lost 8 bases, J lost 5 bases, and 12 bases lay in between. CDR3 nucleotides: TGTGCCAGCCTTATTGAGGGTTATGGCTACACCTTC. It codes for CASLIEGYGYTF.